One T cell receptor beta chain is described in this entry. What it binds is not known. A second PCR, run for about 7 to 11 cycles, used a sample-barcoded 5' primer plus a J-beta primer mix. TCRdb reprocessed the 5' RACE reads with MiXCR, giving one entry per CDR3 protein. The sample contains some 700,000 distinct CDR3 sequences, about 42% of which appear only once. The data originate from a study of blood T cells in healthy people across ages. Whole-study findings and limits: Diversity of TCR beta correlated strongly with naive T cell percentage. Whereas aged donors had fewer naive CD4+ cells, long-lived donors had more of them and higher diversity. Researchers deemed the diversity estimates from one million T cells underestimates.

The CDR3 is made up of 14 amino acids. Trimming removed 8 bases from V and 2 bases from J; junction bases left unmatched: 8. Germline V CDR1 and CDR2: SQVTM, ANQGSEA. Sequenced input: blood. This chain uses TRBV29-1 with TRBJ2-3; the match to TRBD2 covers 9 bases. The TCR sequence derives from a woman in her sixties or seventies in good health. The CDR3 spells CSILAGGSTDTQYF. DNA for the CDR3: TGCAGCATCCTCGCGGGAGGGTCCACAGATACGCAGTATTTT.